This TCR beta chain was sequenced during a study of blood T cell repertoires in COVID-19. Overall study: Sources were T cells, B-cell-depleted T cells, or PBMCs; the material itself was cDNA or gDNA.

The CDR3 is made up of 14 amino acids. Trimming removed 4 bases from V and 4 bases from J; junction bases left unmatched: 2. Germline V gives CDR1 SGHAT, CDR2 FQNNGV. Sequencing was performed with immunoSEQ multiplex PCR; in TCRdb, only in-frame clones are kept and a portion is missing. This sample yields 140,000 or so clones, of which 70% to 90% are seen a single time; over 2.5% belongs to the top ten. This chain links TRBV11-2 with TRBJ1-1, with 11 bases aligning to TRBD1. Material for sequencing was peripheral blood. This TCR derives from a man between 45 and 60 years old with acute or convalescent COVID-19. The CDR3 sequence is CASSSGQGATEAFF. The CDR3 DNA is TGTGCCAGCAGCTCTGGACAGGGGGCCACTGAAGCTTTCTTT. Filled out from reference TRBV11-2 and TRBJ1-1, the complete variable domain reads EAGVAQSPRYKIIEKRQSVAFWCNPISGHATLYWYQQILGQGPKLLIQFQNNGVVDDSQLPKDRFSAERLKGVDSTLKIQPAKLEDSAVYLCASSSGQGATEAFFGQGTRLTVV.